A single TCR beta chain is shown here with its context. The specificity of this receptor is unknown. Base quality data are lacking; no much larger clone is found one base away. This record comes from a study of T cells in pancreatic ductal adenocarcinoma (dated by TCRdb to 2016 to 2017). Describing the broader study: Seeking insight into the adaptive T-cell response that arises naturally, the researchers examined how many CD8+ T cells infiltrated tumors of resected pancreatic ductal adenocarcinoma, where they sat, and what features they had, alongside the same properties of suppressive cells. Paper-wide results and their limitations: Because tumors are enriched in CD45RO+ effector T cells rather than naive T cells, which biases toward lower diversity, comparisons of clonality between tumor and blood may be biased. Because most pancreatic cancer patients present with inoperable disease, the resected cohort was biased toward the minority with early-stage disease. T-cell clonality showed no significant difference between tumor and blood, with a mean clonality of around 0.11 in tumors and less than 0.08 in blood. Blood samples had more total productive templates and 6.5 to 8-fold more unique clonotypes than tumor samples.

The germline V gene supplies CDR1 SGHRS and CDR2 YFSETQ. The junction shows trimming of 4 bases on V and 3 bases on J, and the gene matches do not reach 5 bases of it. Reading from cysteine to phenylalanine, the CDR3 counts 17 amino acids. The kept DNA is CDR3 alone, 51 bases in frame from the first base. Pancreatic ductal adenocarcinoma patients who had undergone surgery without neoadjuvant therapy were selected. After peripheral blood was drawn into heparin tubes, PBMCs were separated on a histopaque density gradient and then cryopreserved in around 9.8% DMSO. Using the DNeasy Blood and Tissue Kit along with Proteinase K and RNase treatment, genomic DNA was extracted from roughly 7 PBMC specimens and fewer than 10 flash-frozen tumor specimens. The immunoSEQ hsTCRB kit was used to amplify TCR beta CDR3 regions from genomic DNA. An Illumina HiSeq system was used to carry out high-throughput TRB CDR3 sequencing. Per the authors' processing: Sequencing reads were analyzed with the immunoSEQ software, and nonproductive sequences with premature stops or frame-shifts were excluded. To calculate repertoire clonality, Shannon entropy was normalized by log2 of the number of unique productive sequences, and that value was subtracted from one. The table comes from immuneACCESS by way of TCRdb, which keeps in-frame sequences with V and J called. Part of the clones is missing from these tables; in studies checked, under half for an unresolved V gene and the rest for unknown reasons. V and J calls and clone size are as listed in that table; D and trimming were resolved from the DNA. This sample holds 100,000 or so clones; over 90% were observed only once. The ten largest account for under 3.5% of the sample.

The source material was PBMCs. The receptor chain draws on TRBV5-1 and TRBJ2-3, with 16 junctional bases fitting TRBD2. The sequence was obtained from a human donor with pancreatic ductal adenocarcinoma. At the DNA level, the sequence is TGCGCCAGCAGCCCGGGACTAGCGGGAGGGCCTACAGATACGCAGTATTTT. This encodes CASSPGLAGGPTDTQYF.